Below are 27 T cell receptor beta chains sequenced from a single sample in a study of cytomegalovirus exposure and HLA in healthy donors. The PCR used 60 Vbeta and 13 Jbeta primers. Sequencing used immunoSEQ multiplex PCR; TCRdb keeps in-frame clones, though not all of them. The repertoire has 250,000 or so clones, around 80% of them found once; the top ten carry less than 9%. The specimen was PBMCs. The receptors stem from a woman aged 60-70 years in good health and CMV-seropositive.

The rearrangement links TRBV11-2 to TRBJ1-5; a weak D match, TRBD1 (5 bases). From germline, CDR1 is SGHAT and CDR2 FQNNGV. Trimming shortened V by 0 bases and J by 7 bases, and 10 bases separated the two germline ends. This CDR3 contains 14 residues. The CDR3 DNA reads as TGTGCCAGCAGCTTAGAGGCAGGGAGGCAGCCCCAGCATTTT. Its translation: CASSLEAGRQPQHF.

V gene TRBV11-2 combines with J gene TRBJ2-7; 9 bases match TRBD1. The germline V gene has CDR1 SGHAT and CDR2 FQNNGV. Unmatched junction bases numbered 5, after V lost 0 bases and J lost 2 bases. The CDR3 loop spans 16 amino acids. CDR3 protein: CASSLEPGQGTYEQYF. Here the CDR3 DNA reads TGTGCCAGCAGCTTAGAACCGGGACAGGGAACCTACGAGCAGTACTTC.

The V call is TRBV4-1, the J call TRBJ1-2; the match to TRBD1 covers 9 bases. The CDR3 is 13 residues long. Germline V CDR1 and CDR2: MGHRA, YSYEKL. The trim removed 6 bases at V and 6 bases at J, leaving 5 bases unmatched. The CDR3 is CASRGTGINGYTF. CDR3 coding DNA: TGCGCCAGCAGGGGGACAGGGATTAATGGCTACACCTTC.

V and J are TRBV7-2 and TRBJ2-1; D is uncertain. V was cut by 1 base and J by 6 bases, with 25 bases left in between. Looked up from germline, CDR1 is SGHTA and CDR2 is FQGNSA. The CDR3 has 19 amino acids. The CDR3 coding sequence is TGTGCCAGCAGCTTAGGCCTCTACAGTGTTAAAGGCTTCGTCAATGAGCAGTTCTTC. It specifies CASSLGLYSVKGFVNEQFF.

This sequence joins TRBV6-5 and TRBJ1-2; perhaps TRBD1 as D (5 bases). CDR3 length: 11 amino acids. The germline V and J ends were trimmed by 5 bases and 5 bases, with 6 bases remaining between them. The V gene's germline CDR1 is MNHEY and CDR2 SVGAGI. This CDR3 reads CASSAGYGYTF. CDR3 nucleotides: TGTGCCAGCAGTGCAGGGTATGGCTACACCTTC.

The J gene is TRBJ1-1, the V gene TRBV6-1; D is undetermined. Germline values: CDR1 MNHNS, CDR2 SASEGT. The CDR3 spans 13 residues. Trimming left V 7 bases short and J 1 base short, with 10 bases between. CDR3 coding DNA: TGTGCCAGCAACCCAAGCGGGAACACTGAAGCTTTCTTT. Translating it yields CASNPSGNTEAFF.

The chain carries TRBV19 and TRBJ2-5; 7 nucleotides line up with TRBD2. Germline V CDR1 and CDR2: LNHDA, SQIVND (reference sequence). There are 14 residues in the CDR3. Trimming at V came to 3 bases and at J to 5 bases, leaving 6 bases not matched to a gene. CDR3: CASSINLGGETQYF. The CDR3 DNA is TGTGCCAGTAGTATTAACCTGGGGGGGGAGACCCAGTACTTC.

V and J are TRBV28 and TRBJ2-5; D not resolved. The V and J ends lost 2 bases and 5 bases respectively, with 6 bases between them. The germline gives CDR1 MDHEN, CDR2 SYDVKM. The CDR3 contains 12 residues. The CDR3 loop is CASSLQDETQYF. For the CDR3, the DNA is TGTGCCAGCAGTTTACAGGATGAGACCCAGTACTTC.

The chain couples TRBV6-5 to TRBJ1-2; D unclear. CDR1 and CDR2 (germline): MNHEY, SVGAGI. V gave up 5 bases and J gave up 3 bases, with 16 bases separating them. The CDR3 loop spans 15 amino acids. The CDR3: CASSPTTDIYYGYTF. The CDR3 DNA reads as TGTGCCAGCAGTCCCACCACCGACATCTACTATGGCTACACCTTC.

This clone showed up just once. This chain uses TRBV6-6 with TRBJ2-3, with TRBD1 as a possible D gene (6 bases). Germline CDR1 MNHNY, CDR2 SVGAGI (reference sequence). The V end lost 5 bases, the J end lost 3 bases, and 12 bases lay between the germline ends. The CDR3 length is 14 residues. The CDR3, as DNA: TGTGCCAGCAGTCCCTCGGGACAAACAGATACGCAGTATTTT. It specifies CASSPSGQTDTQYF.

V and J are TRBV5-1 and TRBJ2-5; TRBD2 matches at 8 bases. The better agreement between TRBJ2-7 and the DNA end casts doubt on the J call. Germline assignment: CDR1 SGHRS and CDR2 YFSETQ. The CDR3 is 13 residues long. CDR3 region: CASSISGIHEQYF. The CDR3 DNA reads TGCGCCAGCAGCATTAGCGGGATACACGAGCAGTACTTC.

CDR3 region: CASSLSGLAATGELFF. The CDR3 DNA sequence: TGTGCCAGCAGCTTATCGGGACTAGCAGCCACCGGGGAGCTGTTTTTT. This rearrangement joins TRBV13 to TRBJ2-2; 9 nucleotides match TRBD2. V lost 2 bases to trimming and J lost 4 bases; unmatched junction nucleotides: 5. Germline-derived CDR1 and CDR2 are PRHDT and FYEKMQ (reference sequence). The CDR3 is 16 amino acids.

The chain has TRBV18 and TRBJ1-5; D remains ambiguous. The CDR3 totals 16 residues. Between the trimmed V and J ends, which lost 3 bases and 3 bases, there was a span of 15 bases. In germline, CDR1 is KGHSH, CDR2 LQKENI. The CDR3 DNA is TGTGCCAGCTCACCGAACACCGGAGCTAACAATCAGCCCCAGCATTTT. Translation gives CASSPNTGANNQPQHF.

The chain uses TRBV19 and TRBJ1-4; TRBD1 matches at 7 bases. This CDR3 is built from 15 residues. V trimming: 4 bases; J trimming: 7 bases; junction bases outside the gene matches: 9. Germline loops: CDR1 LNHDA, CDR2 SQIVND (reference sequence). In DNA form, the CDR3 reads TGTGCCAGTAGTACCTGGACAGGCGGTGGTGAAAAACTGTTTTTT. Translating it yields CASSTWTGGGEKLFF. The full variable domain, with the rest looked up from reference TRBV19 and TRBJ1-4, is DGGITQSPKYLFRKEGQNVTLSCEQNLNHDAMYWYRQDPGQGLRLIYYSQIVNDFQKGDIAEGYSVSREKKESFPLTVTSAQKNPTAFYLCASSTWTGGGEKLFFGSGTQLSVL.

Only a few counts were recorded for this clone. V gene TRBV5-1 combines with J gene TRBJ2-2, with D uncertain. Germline CDR1 is SGHRS and CDR2 is YFSETQ. V was shortened by 1 base and J by 7 bases, with 8 bases between the two germline ends. The CDR3 is made up of 13 amino acids. The CDR3 loop reads CASSLTEIGELFF. The CDR3 nucleotides read TGCGCCAGCAGCTTGACAGAGATCGGGGAGCTGTTTTTT.

V usage is TRBV6-1 and J usage is TRBJ1-5; the D gene is possibly TRBD1 (6 bases). The CDR3 is 15 amino acids. The V end was cut by 3 bases, the J end by 2 bases, with 11 bases between. Germline CDR1 MNHNS, CDR2 SASEGT. DNA of the CDR3: TGTGCCAGCAGTGACCAGGGGCTTGGCAATCAGCCCCAGCATTTT. Protein: CASSDQGLGNQPQHF.

A word on this clone: The junction differs from germline at one of its ends, possibly a read error. The gene calls are TRBV7-9 and TRBJ2-1, with 10 positions matching TRBD2. Germline CDR1 and CDR2: SEHNR and FQNEAQ (reference sequence). There are 15 residues in the CDR3. The CDR3, as DNA: TGTGCCAGCAGCATAGCGGGAGGTCTTAGCAATGAGCAGTTCTTC. Its translation: CASSIAGGLSNEQFF.

The rearrangement links TRBV28 to TRBJ1-5, with 8 nucleotides matching TRBD1. The junction had 10 bases not matched to a gene; V was cut back by 4 bases and J by 5 bases. CDR1 and CDR2 from the germline V gene are MDHEN and SYDVKM. This CDR3 spans 16 amino acids. The CDR3 sequence is CASSSPRTGKDQPQHF. The CDR3 DNA reads as TGTGCCAGCAGTTCGCCCCGGACAGGGAAGGATCAGCCCCAGCATTTT.

The chain combines TRBV27 with TRBJ2-1; TRBD2 is a possible D gene (5 bases). Looked up from germline, CDR1 is MNHEY and CDR2 is SMNVEV (reference sequence). V shed 5 bases and J shed 0 bases, with 11 bases lying between them. The CDR3 totals 15 residues. In DNA form, the CDR3 reads TGTGCCAGCAGTCTAGCTCCAAGCTCCTACAATGAGCAGTTCTTC. Amino acids: CASSLAPSSYNEQFF.

The chain is built from TRBV7-8 and TRBJ2-7; D uncertain. There are 14 residues in the CDR3. V lost 4 bases, J lost 1 base, and 11 bases lay in between. Germline CDR1 reads SGHVS; CDR2 reads FQNEAQ. In DNA form, the CDR3 reads TGTGCCAGCAGCTCCCCTGCGAGGTCCTACGAGCAGTACTTC. Its translation is CASSSPARSYEQYF.

The chain is built from TRBV4-1 and TRBJ2-1, with a tentative D call TRBD1 (5 bases). V was trimmed by 0 bases and J by 4 bases, leaving 13 bases between them. The germline V gene has CDR1 MGHRA and CDR2 YSYEKL. The CDR3 has 16 amino acids. CDR3 coding DNA: TGCGCCAGCAGCCAAGATTTCGGCGACAGATACAATGAGCAGTTCTTC. It translates to CASSQDFGDRYNEQFF.

This clone was seen only a few times. The chain carries TRBV7-3 and TRBJ1-2; D is ambiguous. The V and J ends lost 8 bases and 2 bases respectively, with 12 bases between them. The CDR3 is 13 amino acids. In germline, CDR1 is SGHTA, CDR2 FQGTGA. The CDR3 here is CASGEPPNYGYTF. CDR3 sequence (DNA): TGTGCCAGCGGGGAGCCACCGAACTATGGCTACACCTTC. The full variable domain, in which reference TRBV7-3 and TRBJ1-2 provide the parts outside the CDR3, is GAGVSQTPSNKVTEKGKYVELRCDPISGHTALYWYRQSLGQGPEFLIYFQGTGAADDSGLPNDRFFAVRPEGSVSTLKIQRTERGDSAVYLCASGEPPNYGYTFGSGTRLTVV.

This clone has only a few counts. The V and J genes are TRBV2 and TRBJ2-3; D might be TRBD1 (6 bases). Germline V gives CDR1 SNHLY, CDR2 FYNNEI. This CDR3 region has 15 residues. The V and J ends lost 7 bases and 3 bases respectively, with 17 bases between them. DNA for the CDR3: TGTGCCAGCATGTCGGGACATTATTCGACAGATACGCAGTATTTT. Its protein is CASMSGHYSTDTQYF.

The rearrangement joins TRBV18 to TRBJ1-1, with 7 positions matching TRBD1. Germline V gene lookup returns CDR1 KGHSH and CDR2 LQKENI. Trimming cost V 4 bases and J 3 bases; bases outside gene matches: 20. This CDR3 has 19 amino acids. The CDR3: CASSLYRGRTGGFDTEAFF. The CDR3 region has the DNA TGTGCCAGCTCACTATACAGGGGAAGGACAGGTGGATTCGACACTGAAGCTTTCTTT.

The chain combines TRBV7-9 with TRBJ2-1; 9 nucleotides align to TRBD2. J was trimmed by 7 bases and V by 5 bases; bases with no gene match: 12. This CDR3 has 16 residues. Germline V gene data show CDR1 as SEHNR and CDR2 as FQNEAQ (reference sequence). Written as DNA, the CDR3 is TGTGCCAGCAGCCTGGCATCTAGCGGGATTGTAAATGAGCAGTTCTTC. This sequence encodes CASSLASSGIVNEQFF.

J is TRBJ2-1 and V is TRBV19; weak D call: TRBD2 (5 bases). The V gene's germline CDR1 is LNHDA and CDR2 SQIVND (reference sequence). The CDR3 has 16 amino acids. V was clipped by 6 bases and J by 0 bases, with 15 bases between them. For the CDR3, the DNA is TGTGCCAGTAGGATTGCGGGTCTCAGCTCCTACAATGAGCAGTTCTTC. Translation: CASRIAGLSSYNEQFF.

This chain links TRBV5-6 with TRBJ2-2; D uncertain. The length of the CDR3 is 15 residues. Germline loops: CDR1 SGHDT, CDR2 YYEEEE. V dropped 3 bases and J dropped 5 bases, with 14 bases sitting between them. The CDR3 region is CASSSTISGTGELFF. CDR3 coding DNA: TGTGCCAGCAGCTCGACAATCTCTGGAACCGGGGAGCTGTTTTTT.